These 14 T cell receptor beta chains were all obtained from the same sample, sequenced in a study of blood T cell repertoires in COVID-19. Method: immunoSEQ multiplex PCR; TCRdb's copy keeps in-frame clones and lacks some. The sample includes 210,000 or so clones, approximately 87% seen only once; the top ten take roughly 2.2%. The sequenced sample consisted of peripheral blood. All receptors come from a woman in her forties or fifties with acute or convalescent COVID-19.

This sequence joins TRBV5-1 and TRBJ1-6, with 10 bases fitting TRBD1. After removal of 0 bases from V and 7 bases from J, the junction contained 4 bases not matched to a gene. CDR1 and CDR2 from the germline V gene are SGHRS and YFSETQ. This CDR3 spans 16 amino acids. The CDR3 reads CASSLGPGQGNSPLHF. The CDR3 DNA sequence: TGCGCCAGCAGCTTGGGCCCGGGACAGGGGAATTCACCCCTCCACTTT.

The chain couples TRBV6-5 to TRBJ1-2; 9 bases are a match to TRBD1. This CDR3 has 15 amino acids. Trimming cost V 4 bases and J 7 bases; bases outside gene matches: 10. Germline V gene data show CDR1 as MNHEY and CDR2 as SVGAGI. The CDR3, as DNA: TGTGCCAGCAGTTCCCGACAGGGGGAGAATATTGGCTACACCTTC. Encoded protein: CASSSRQGENIGYTF.

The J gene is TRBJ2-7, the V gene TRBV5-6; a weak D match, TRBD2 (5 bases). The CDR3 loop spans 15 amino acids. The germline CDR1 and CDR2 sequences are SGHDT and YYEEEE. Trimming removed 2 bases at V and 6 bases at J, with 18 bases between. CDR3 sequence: CASSLRGFSYGEQYF. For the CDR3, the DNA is TGTGCCAGCAGCTTACGGGGATTTTCTTACGGCGAGCAGTACTTC.

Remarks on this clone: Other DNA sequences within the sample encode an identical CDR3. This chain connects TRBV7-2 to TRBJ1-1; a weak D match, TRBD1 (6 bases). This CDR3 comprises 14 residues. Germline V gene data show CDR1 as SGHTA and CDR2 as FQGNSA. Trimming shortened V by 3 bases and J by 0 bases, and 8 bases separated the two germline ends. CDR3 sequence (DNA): TGTGCCAGCAGCTTGACAGGAATGAACACTGAAGCTTTCTTT. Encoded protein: CASSLTGMNTEAFF. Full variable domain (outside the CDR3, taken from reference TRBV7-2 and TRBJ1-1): GAGVSQSPSNKVTEKGKDVELRCDPISGHTALYWYRQSLGQGLEFLIYFQGNSAPDKSGLPSDRFSAERTGGSVSTLTIQRTQQEDSAVYLCASSLTGMNTEAFFGQGTRLTVV.

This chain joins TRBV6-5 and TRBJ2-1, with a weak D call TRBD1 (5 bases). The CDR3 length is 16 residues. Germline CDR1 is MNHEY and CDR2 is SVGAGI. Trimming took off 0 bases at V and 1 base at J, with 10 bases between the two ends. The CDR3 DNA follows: TGTGCCAGCAGTTACTCGGGGCAAAATTCCTACAATGAGCAGTTCTTC. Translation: CASSYSGQNSYNEQFF.

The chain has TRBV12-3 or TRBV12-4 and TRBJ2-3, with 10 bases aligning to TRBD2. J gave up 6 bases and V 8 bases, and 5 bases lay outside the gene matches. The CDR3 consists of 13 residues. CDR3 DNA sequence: TGTGCCAGCCGGCTAGCGGGAGTGGATACGCAGTATTTT. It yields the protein CASRLAGVDTQYF.

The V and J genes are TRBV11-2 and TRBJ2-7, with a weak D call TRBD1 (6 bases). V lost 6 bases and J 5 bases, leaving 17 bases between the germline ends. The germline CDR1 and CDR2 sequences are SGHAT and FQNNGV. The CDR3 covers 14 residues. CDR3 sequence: CASRPENRADEQYF. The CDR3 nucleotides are TGTGCCAGCAGACCAGAGAACAGGGCCGACGAGCAGTACTTC.

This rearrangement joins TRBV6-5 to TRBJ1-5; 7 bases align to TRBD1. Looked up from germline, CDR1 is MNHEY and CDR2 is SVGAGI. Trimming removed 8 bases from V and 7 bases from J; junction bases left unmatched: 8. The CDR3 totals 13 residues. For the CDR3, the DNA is TGTGCCAGCCGATCGGGACAGCTCCAGCCCCAGCATTTT. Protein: CASRSGQLQPQHF.

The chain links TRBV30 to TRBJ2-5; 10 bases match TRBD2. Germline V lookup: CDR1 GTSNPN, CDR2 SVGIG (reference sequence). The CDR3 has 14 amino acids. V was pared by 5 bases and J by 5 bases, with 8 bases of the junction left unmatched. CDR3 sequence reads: CAWGIAGGWETQYF. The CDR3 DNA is TGTGCCTGGGGCATAGCGGGAGGATGGGAGACCCAGTACTTC.

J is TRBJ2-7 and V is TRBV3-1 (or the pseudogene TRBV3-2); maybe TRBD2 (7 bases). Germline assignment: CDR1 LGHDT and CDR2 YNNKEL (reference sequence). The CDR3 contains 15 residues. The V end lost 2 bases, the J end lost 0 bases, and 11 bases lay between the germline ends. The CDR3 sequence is CASSQRGADSYEQYF. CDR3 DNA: TGTGCCAGCAGCCAACGGGGGGCCGACTCCTACGAGCAGTACTTC.

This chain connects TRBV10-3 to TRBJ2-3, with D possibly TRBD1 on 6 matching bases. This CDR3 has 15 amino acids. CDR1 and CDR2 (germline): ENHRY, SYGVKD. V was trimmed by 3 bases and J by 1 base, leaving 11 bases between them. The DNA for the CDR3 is TGTGCCATCAGTGATAGGGACACCCGCACAGATACGCAGTATTTT. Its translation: CAISDRDTRTDTQYF.

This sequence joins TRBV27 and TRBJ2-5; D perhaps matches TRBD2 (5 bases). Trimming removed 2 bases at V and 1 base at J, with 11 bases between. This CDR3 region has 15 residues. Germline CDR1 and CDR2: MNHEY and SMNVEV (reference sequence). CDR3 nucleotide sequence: TGTGCCAGCAGTTTAAGGCTAAGCGGCCAAGAGACCCAGTACTTC. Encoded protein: CASSLRLSGQETQYF.

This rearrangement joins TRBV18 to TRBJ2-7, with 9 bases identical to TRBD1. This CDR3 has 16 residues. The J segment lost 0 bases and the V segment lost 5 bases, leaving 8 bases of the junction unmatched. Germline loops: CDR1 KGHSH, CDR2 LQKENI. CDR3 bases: TGTGCCAGCTCAATTTATACAGGGGGCAACTCCTACGAGCAGTACTTC. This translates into CASSIYTGGNSYEQYF. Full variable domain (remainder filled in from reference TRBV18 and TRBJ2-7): NAGVMQNPRHLVRRRGQEARLRCSPMKGHSHVYWYRQLPEEGLKFMVYLQKENIIDESGMPKERFSAEFPKEGPSILRIQQVVRGDSAAYFCASSIYTGGNSYEQYFGPGTRLTVT.

This chain's CDR3 is CASRGASTGELFF. The CDR3 region has the DNA TGTGCCAGCAGAGGGGCGAGCACCGGGGAGCTGTTTTTT. The chain has TRBV2 and TRBJ2-2; perhaps TRBD1 as D (5 bases). Trimming took 6 bases from V and 4 from J, leaving 9 bases between them. The germline V gene encodes CDR1 SNHLY and CDR2 FYNNEI. CDR3 length: 13 amino acids.